This TCR beta chain was sequenced in a study of blood T cell repertoires in COVID-19. Assay: immunoSEQ multiplex PCR; the TCRdb copy retains only in-frame clones and omits some. The sample records about 280,000 clones, 80% to 90% being singletons. Trimming took 5 bases from V and 5 from J, leaving 9 bases between them. This CDR3 is 12 amino acids long. Germline V gives CDR1 MDHEN, CDR2 SYDVKM. J is TRBJ2-5 and V is TRBV28; unclear D gene. The sequence was collected from a woman aged 70-85 years with acute or convalescent COVID-19. Sequencing used peripheral blood. CDR3 region: CASSEYEETQYF. The CDR3 nucleotides read TGTGCCAGCAGTGAGTATGAGGAGACCCAGTACTTC.